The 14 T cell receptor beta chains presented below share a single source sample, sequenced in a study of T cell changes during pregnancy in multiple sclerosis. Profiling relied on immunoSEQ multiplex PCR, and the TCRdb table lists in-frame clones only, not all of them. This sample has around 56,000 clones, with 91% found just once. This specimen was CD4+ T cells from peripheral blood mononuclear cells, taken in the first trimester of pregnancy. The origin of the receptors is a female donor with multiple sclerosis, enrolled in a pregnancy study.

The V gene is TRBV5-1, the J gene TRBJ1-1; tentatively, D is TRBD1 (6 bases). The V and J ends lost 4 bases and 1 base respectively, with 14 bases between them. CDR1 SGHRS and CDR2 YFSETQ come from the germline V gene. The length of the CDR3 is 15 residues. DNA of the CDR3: TGCGCCAGCAGCGTGGGACACCTGGGGAACACTGAAGCTTTCTTT. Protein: CASSVGHLGNTEAFF.

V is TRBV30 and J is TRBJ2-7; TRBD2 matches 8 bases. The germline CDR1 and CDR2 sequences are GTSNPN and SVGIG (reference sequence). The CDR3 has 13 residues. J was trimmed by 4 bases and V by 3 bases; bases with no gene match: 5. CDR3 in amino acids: CAWRLAGRYEQYF. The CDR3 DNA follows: TGTGCCTGGAGATTAGCGGGGCGTTACGAGCAGTACTTC. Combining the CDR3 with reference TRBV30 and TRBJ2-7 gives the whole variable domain SQTIHQWPATLVQPVGSPLSLECTVEGTSNPNLYWYRQAAGRGLQLLFYSVGIGQISSEVPQNLSASRPQDRQFILSSKKLLLSDSGFYLCAWRLAGRYEQYFGPGTRLTVT.

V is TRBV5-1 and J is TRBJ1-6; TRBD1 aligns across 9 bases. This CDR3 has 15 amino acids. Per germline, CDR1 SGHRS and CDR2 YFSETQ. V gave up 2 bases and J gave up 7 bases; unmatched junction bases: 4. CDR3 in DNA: TGCGCCAGCAGCTTAGACGGACAGGGGAATTCACCCCTCCACTTT. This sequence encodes CASSLDGQGNSPLHF.

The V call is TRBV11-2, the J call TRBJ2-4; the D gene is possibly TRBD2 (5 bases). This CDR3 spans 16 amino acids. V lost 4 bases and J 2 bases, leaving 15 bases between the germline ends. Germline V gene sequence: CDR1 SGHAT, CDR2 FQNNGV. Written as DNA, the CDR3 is TGTGCCAGCAGCTCTCCGAGGCTCGGGACCAAAAACATTCAGTACTTC. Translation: CASSSPRLGTKNIQYF.

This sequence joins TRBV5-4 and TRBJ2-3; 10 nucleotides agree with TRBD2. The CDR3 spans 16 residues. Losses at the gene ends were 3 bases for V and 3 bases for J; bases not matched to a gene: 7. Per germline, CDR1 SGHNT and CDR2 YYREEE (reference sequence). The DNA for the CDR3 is TGTGCCAGCAGCTACCAAGCGGGGGGGGAGACAGATACGCAGTATTTT. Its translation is CASSYQAGGETDTQYF.

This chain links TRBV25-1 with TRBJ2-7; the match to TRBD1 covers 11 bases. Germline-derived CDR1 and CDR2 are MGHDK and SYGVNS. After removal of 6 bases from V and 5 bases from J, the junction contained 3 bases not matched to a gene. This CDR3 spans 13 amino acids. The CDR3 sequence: CASRDRGLHEQYF. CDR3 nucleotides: TGTGCCAGCAGGGACAGGGGGCTCCACGAGCAGTACTTC.

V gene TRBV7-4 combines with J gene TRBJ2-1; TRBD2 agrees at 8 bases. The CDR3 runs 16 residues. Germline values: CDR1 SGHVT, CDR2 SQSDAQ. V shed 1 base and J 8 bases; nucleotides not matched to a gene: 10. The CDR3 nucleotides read TGTGCCAGCAGCTTAGGAAGCGGGGGCGACGTGGATGAGCAGTTCTTC. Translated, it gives CASSLGSGGDVDEQFF.

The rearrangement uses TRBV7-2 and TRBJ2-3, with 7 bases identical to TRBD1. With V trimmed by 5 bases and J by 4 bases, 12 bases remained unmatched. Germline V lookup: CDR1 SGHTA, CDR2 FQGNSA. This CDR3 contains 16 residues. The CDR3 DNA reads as TGTGCCAGCAGCGCGAACAACTGGGACAGCTCAGATACGCAGTATTTT. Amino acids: CASSANNWDSSDTQYF.

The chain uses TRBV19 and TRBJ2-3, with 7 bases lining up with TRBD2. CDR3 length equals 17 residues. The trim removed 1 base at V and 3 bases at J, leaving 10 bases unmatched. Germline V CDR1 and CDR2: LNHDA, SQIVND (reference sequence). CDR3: CASSIGPQRGRTDTQYF. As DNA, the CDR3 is TGTGCCAGTAGTATAGGGCCCCAGCGGGGTAGGACAGATACGCAGTATTTT.

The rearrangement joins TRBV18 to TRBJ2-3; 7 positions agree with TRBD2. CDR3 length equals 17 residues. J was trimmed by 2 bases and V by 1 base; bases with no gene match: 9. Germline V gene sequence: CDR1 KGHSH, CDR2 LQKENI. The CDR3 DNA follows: TGTGCCAGCTCACCACGATCGAGCGGGGTCCACACAGATACGCAGTATTTT. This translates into CASSPRSSGVHTDTQYF.

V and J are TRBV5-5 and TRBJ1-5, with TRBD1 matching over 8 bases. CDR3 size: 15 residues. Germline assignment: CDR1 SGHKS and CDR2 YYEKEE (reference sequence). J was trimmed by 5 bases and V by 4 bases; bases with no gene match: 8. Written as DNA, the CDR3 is TGTGCCAGCAGCCACGGGACAGGATGGGATCAGCCCCAGCATTTT. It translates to CASSHGTGWDQPQHF.

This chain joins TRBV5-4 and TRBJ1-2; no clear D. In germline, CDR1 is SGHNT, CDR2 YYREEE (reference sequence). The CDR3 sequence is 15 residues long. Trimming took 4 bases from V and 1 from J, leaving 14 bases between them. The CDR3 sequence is CASSLTARLNYGYTF. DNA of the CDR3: TGTGCCAGCAGCCTGACCGCAAGACTTAACTATGGCTACACCTTC.

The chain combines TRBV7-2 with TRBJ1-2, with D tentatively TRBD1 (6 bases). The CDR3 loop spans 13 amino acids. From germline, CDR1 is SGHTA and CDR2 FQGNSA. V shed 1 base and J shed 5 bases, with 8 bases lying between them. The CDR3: CASSLDRVYGYTF. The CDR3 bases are TGTGCCAGCAGCTTAGACAGGGTATATGGCTACACCTTC. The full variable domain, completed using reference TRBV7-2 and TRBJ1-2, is GAGVSQSPSNKVTEKGKDVELRCDPISGHTALYWYRQSLGQGLEFLIYFQGNSAPDKSGLPSDRFSAERTGGSVSTLTIQRTQQEDSAVYLCASSLDRVYGYTFGSGTRLTVV.

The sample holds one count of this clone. CDR3 region: CASSSGGRGVTEAFF. In DNA form, the CDR3 reads TGTGCCAGCAGCTCCGGCGGCAGGGGGGTCACTGAAGCTTTCTTT. This rearrangement joins TRBV7-2 to TRBJ1-1, with 7 bases matching TRBD1. Germline-derived CDR1 and CDR2 are SGHTA and FQGNSA. CDR3 length: 15 amino acids. The junction had 9 bases not matched to a gene; V was cut back by 4 bases and J by 4 bases. The full variable domain, completed using reference TRBV7-2 and TRBJ1-1, is GAGVSQSPSNKVTEKGKDVELRCDPISGHTALYWYRQSLGQGLEFLIYFQGNSAPDKSGLPSDRFSAERTGGSVSTLTIQRTQQEDSAVYLCASSSGGRGVTEAFFGQGTRLTVV.